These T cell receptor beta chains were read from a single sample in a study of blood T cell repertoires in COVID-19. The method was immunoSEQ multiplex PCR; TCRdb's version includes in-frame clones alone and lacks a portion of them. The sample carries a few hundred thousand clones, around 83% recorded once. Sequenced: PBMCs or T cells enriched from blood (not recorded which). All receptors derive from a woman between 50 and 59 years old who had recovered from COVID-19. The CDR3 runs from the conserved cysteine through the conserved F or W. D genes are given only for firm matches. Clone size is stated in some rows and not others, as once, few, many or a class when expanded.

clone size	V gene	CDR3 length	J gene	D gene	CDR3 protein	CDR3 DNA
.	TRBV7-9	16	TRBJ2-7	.	CASTRGPGLHTYEQYF	TGTGCCAGCACCCGGGGCCCGGGACTGCATACTTACGAGCAGTACTTC
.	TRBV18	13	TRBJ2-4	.	CASSQGAKNIQYF	TGTGCCAGCTCACAGGGGGCCAAAAACATTCAGTACTTC
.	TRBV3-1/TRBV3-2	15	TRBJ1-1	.	CASSQQGAPQVEAFF	TGTGCCAGCAGCCAACAAGGGGCTCCCCAGGTAGAAGCTTTCTTT
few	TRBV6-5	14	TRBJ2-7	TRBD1	CASSTDRGPYEQYF	TGTGCCAGCAGCACGGACAGGGGACCCTACGAGCAGTACTTC
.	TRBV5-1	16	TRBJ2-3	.	CASSLSSRLSPDTQYF	TGCGCCAGCAGCTTGAGTTCCCGTCTGAGTCCAGATACGCAGTATTTT
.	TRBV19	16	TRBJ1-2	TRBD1	CASSILGSDRGYGYTF	TGTGCCAGTAGTATTCTAGGTTCGGACAGGGGGTATGGCTACACCTTC
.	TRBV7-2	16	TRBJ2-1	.	CASSLASAVNYNEQFF	TGTGCCAGCAGCTTAGCCTCGGCGGTGAATTACAATGAGCAGTTCTTC
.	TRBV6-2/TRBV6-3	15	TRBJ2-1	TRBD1	CASSYSTGTYNEQFF	TGTGCCAGCAGTTACTCGACAGGGACCTACAATGAGCAGTTCTTC
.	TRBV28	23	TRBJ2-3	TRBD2	CASSLDPRQGGLAGGPPTDTQYF	TGTGCCAGCAGTTTAGACCCGAGACAGGGGGGACTAGCGGGAGGGCCACCCACAGATACGCAGTATTTT
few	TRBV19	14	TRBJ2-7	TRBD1	CASSSTGVVYEQYF	TGTGCCAGTAGTTCGACAGGGGTGGTCTACGAGCAGTACTTC
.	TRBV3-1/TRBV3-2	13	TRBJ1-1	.	CASGTGVNTEAFF	TGTGCCAGCGGTACAGGCGTGAACACTGAAGCTTTCTTT
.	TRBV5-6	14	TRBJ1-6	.	CASSMGGLNSPLHF	TGTGCCAGCAGTATGGGGGGGCTTAATTCACCCCTCCACTTT
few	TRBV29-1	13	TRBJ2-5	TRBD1	CSVGTGGRETQYF	TGCAGCGTTGGGACAGGGGGAAGAGAGACCCAGTACTTC
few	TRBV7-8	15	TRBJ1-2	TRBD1	CASSLGGTGGRGYTF	TGTGCCAGCAGCTTAGGGGGAACAGGGGGACGGGGCTACACCTTC
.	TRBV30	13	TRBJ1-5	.	CAWSRGMDQPQHF	TGTGCCTGGAGTAGGGGGATGGACCAGCCCCAGCATTTT
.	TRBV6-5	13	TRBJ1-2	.	CASSYNQGYGYTF	TGTGCCAGCAGTTACAACCAGGGTTATGGCTACACCTTC
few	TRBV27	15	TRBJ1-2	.	CASSPLRIQPHGYTF	TGTGCCAGCAGTCCGCTCAGGATCCAGCCTCATGGCTACACCTTC
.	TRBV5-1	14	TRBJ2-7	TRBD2	CASSRQTSGYEQYF	TGCGCCAGCAGCCGCCAGACTAGCGGCTACGAGCAGTACTTC
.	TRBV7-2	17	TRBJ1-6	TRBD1	CASSPRGQGARDSPLHF	TGTGCCAGCAGCCCCCGGGGACAGGGGGCGCGGGATTCACCCCTCCACTTT
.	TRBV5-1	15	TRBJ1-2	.	CASSLMSTANYGYTF	TGCGCCAGCAGCTTGATGAGCACAGCTAACTATGGCTACACCTTC
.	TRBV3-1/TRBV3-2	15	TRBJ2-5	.	CASSQEQLRQETQYF	TGTGCCAGCAGCCAAGAACAGCTTCGTCAAGAGACCCAGTACTTC
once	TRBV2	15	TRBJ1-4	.	CASSGSRGGNEKLFF	TGTGCCAGCAGTGGATCGAGGGGGGGAAATGAAAAACTGTTTTTT
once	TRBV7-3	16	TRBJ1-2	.	CASSPGDSRLNYGYTF	TGTGCCAGCAGCCCCGGCGACAGCAGACTTAACTATGGCTACACCTTC
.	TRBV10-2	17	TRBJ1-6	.	CASSGDSRSSYNSPLHF	TGCGCCAGCAGTGGGGACTCCCGGAGCTCCTATAATTCACCCCTCCACTTT
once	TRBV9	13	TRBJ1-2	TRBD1	CASSPGQVGGYTF	TGTGCCAGCAGCCCTGGACAGGTGGGTGGCTACACCTTC
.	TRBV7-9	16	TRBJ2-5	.	CASSRPSRGLRETQYF	TGTGCCAGCAGCCGGCCCAGTCGCGGCCTCCGCGAGACCCAGTACTTC
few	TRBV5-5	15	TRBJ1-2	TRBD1	CASSPTGVPNYGYTF	TGTGCCAGCAGCCCGACAGGGGTTCCAAACTATGGCTACACCTTC
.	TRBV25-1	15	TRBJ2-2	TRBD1	CASLSTGAPTGELFF	TGTGCCAGTCTCAGTACAGGGGCCCCCACCGGGGAGCTGTTTTTT
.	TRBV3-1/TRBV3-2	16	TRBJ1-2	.	CASSPQTAWSNYGYTF	TGTGCCAGCAGCCCCCAGACAGCCTGGTCTAACTATGGCTACACCTTC
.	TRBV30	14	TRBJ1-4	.	CAWSWGGTNEKLFF	TGTGCCTGGAGTTGGGGGGGAACTAATGAAAAACTGTTTTTT
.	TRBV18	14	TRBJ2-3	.	CASSPPPSPDTQYF	TGTGCCAGCTCACCACCCCCATCCCCAGATACGCAGTATTTT
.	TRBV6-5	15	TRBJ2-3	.	CASRSEGGRTDTQYF	TGTGCCAGCAGGTCGGAGGGGGGGCGGACAGATACGCAGTATTTT
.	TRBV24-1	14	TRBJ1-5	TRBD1	CATSDRTGMTPQHF	TGTGCCACCAGTGATCGGACAGGTATGACGCCCCAGCATTTT
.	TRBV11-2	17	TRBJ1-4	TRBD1	CASSRSPQGLANEKLFF	TGTGCCAGCAGCCGAAGTCCACAGGGGCTCGCCAATGAAAAACTGTTTTTT
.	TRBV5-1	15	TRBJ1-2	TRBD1	CASSGGQGANYGYTF	TGCGCCAGCAGCGGGGGACAGGGGGCGAACTATGGCTACACCTTC
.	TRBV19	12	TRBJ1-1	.	CASSIARGYAFF	TGTGCCAGTAGTATAGCCAGGGGCTATGCTTTCTTT
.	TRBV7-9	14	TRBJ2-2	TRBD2	CASSLLGRVGELFF	TGTGCCAGCAGCCTCCTCGGGAGGGTCGGGGAGCTGTTTTTT
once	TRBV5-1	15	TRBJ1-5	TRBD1	CASSLVGGRNQPQHF	TGCGCCAGCAGCTTGGTAGGGGGCCGCAATCAGCCCCAGCATTTT
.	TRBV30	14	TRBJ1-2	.	CAWTVGRGDYGYTF	TGTGCCTGGACCGTTGGGAGGGGGGACTATGGCTACACCTTC
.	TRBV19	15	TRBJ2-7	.	CASSIDGSQGFEQYF	TGTGCCAGTAGTATAGATGGCAGCCAGGGGTTCGAGCAGTACTTC